This T cell receptor beta chain was sequenced for a study of beta chain features in type 1 diabetes. Study-level findings and limits: Naive, central memory and Treg TCRB repertoires seemed to resemble each other more closely in patients than they did in healthy donors. Cells with high TCR expression could be over-represented by cDNA sequencing. Researchers report that Type 1 diabetes patients had moderately but significantly shorter TCRB CDR3s across all four CD4+ subsets.

Trimming removed 1 base at V and 5 bases at J, with 8 bases between. The CDR3 is 13 amino acids. Germline V gene lookup returns CDR1 LGHNA and CDR2 YSLEER. This clone was found a few times. What it recognizes is unknown. Since all of the isolated RNA was reverse transcribed, expressed TCRB transcripts were what got sequenced. The method was immunoSEQ multiplex PCR; TCRdb's version includes in-frame clones alone and lacks a portion of them. Of hundreds of thousands of clones listed, 15% are singletons. Naive, central memory, regulatory and stem cell-like memory cells within the CD4+ compartment were sorted using CD45RO/CCR7/CD25/CD127/CD95/CD27.

J is TRBJ1-1 and V is TRBV4-3; possibly TRBD1 for D (5 bases). Material: naive CD4+ T cells from blood. The TCR sequence derives from a young man with type 1 diabetes. CDR3 bases: TGCGCCAGCAGCCAAGTGACAGAGACTGAAGCTTTCTTT. This gives the protein CASSQVTETEAFF.